These T cell receptor beta chains were read from a single sample in a study of PD-1 blockade in classical Hodgkin lymphoma. Profiling relied on immunoSEQ multiplex PCR, and the TCRdb table lists in-frame clones only, not all of them. The sample records tens of thousands of clones, 85% to 95% being singletons. Here the sequenced sample was peripheral blood mononuclear cells (PBMCs), taken at baseline. Receptors originate from a human donor with classical Hodgkin lymphoma. CDR3s leave out the opening cysteine and the closing phenylalanine or tryptophan. D genes are given only for firm matches.

J gene,D gene,V gene,CDR3 protein
TRBJ2-2,.,TRBV19,ASSRRPSGTDTGELF
TRBJ1-1,.,TRBV11-2,ASSLLWAQDTEAF
TRBJ1-5,.,TRBV11-2,ASSPGGEGNQPQH
TRBJ2-5,TRBD1,TRBV6-1,ASSEMGQDMETQY
TRBJ1-2,.,TRBV21-1,ASSSRKDVGLWGYT
TRBJ1-5,TRBD1,TRBV7-6,ASSLGQGLRQPQH
TRBJ2-2,.,TRBV5-1,ASSLDRADTGELF
TRBJ2-5,.,TRBV2,ASSDTRDAGAETQY
TRBJ2-3,TRBD2,TRBV27,ASSRPGLAGDDTQY
TRBJ1-1,.,TRBV19,ASSTGMNTEAF
TRBJ2-3,TRBD2,TRBV30,AWSSTGTSLTDTQY
TRBJ2-7,.,TRBV4-2,ASSQAVGDHSYEQY
TRBJ2-1,.,TRBV27,ASSPDPSSYNEQF
TRBJ2-1,.,TRBV27,ASSFGSNEQF
TRBJ2-5,.,TRBV9,ASSVVGRRSQETQY
TRBJ2-1,.,TRBV5-1,ASSLAGGGLLLNEQF
TRBJ2-5,.,TRBV5-1,ASSLTGGWELLQETQY
TRBJ2-1,.,TRBV18,ASSPVGSSYNEQF
TRBJ1-5,.,TRBV10-3,AISESTLNQPQH
TRBJ1-1,.,TRBV5-1,ASGNTGGLNTEAF
TRBJ2-7,.,TRBV13,ASSRWDRAYEQY
TRBJ1-1,.,TRBV5-1,ASSLDSGSSEAF
TRBJ1-6,.,TRBV10-3,ATRAGALGGSPLH
TRBJ2-7,.,TRBV28,ASRRGGEQY
TRBJ2-1,.,TRBV27,ASTPLGPGLTEQF
TRBJ1-1,.,TRBV7-3,ASSSGQPNTEAF
TRBJ1-1,TRBD1,TRBV6-6,ASNRGTANTEAF
TRBJ1-5,TRBD1,TRBV27,ASSPHTGGRGNQPQH
TRBJ1-4,TRBD1,TRBV29-1,SVEPTGRNEKLF